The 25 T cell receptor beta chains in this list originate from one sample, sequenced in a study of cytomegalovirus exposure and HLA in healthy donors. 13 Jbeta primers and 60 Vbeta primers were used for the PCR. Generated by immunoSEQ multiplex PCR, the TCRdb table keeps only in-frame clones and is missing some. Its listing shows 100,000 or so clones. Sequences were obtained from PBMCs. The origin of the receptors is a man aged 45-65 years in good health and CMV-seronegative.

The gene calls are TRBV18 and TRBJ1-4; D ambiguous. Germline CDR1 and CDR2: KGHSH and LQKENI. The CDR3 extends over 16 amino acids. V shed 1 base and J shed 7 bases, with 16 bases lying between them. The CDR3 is CASSPRDYDRGEKLFF. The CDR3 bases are TGTGCCAGCTCACCACGCGATTATGACCGGGGTGAAAAACTGTTTTTT.

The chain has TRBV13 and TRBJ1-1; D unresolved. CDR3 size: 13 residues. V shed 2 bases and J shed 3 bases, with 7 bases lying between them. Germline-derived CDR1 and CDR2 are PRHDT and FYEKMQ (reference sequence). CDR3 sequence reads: CASSLIFDTEAFF. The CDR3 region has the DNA TGTGCCAGCAGCTTAATATTCGACACTGAAGCTTTCTTT. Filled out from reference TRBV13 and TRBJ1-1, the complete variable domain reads AAGVIQSPRHLIKEKRETATLKCYPIPRHDTVYWYQQGPGQDPQFLISFYEKMQSDKGSIPDRFSAQQFSDYHSELNMSSLELGDSALYFCASSLIFDTEAFFGQGTRLTVV.

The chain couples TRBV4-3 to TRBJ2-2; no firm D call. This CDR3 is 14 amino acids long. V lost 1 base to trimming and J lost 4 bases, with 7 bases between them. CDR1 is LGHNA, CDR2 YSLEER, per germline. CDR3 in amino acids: CASSQVAVTGELFF. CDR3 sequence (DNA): TGCGCCAGCAGCCAAGTGGCAGTCACCGGGGAGCTGTTTTTT.

Here the CDR3 reads CASSSRRQDGYTF. CDR3 in DNA: TGTGCCAGCAGCTCACGTCGACAGGATGGCTACACCTTC. V and J are TRBV7-2 and TRBJ1-2; the D gene is possibly TRBD1 (6 bases). V lost 4 bases and J lost 6, with 12 bases in between. This CDR3 spans 13 amino acids. CDR1 is SGHTA and CDR2 is FQGNSA in the germline V gene.

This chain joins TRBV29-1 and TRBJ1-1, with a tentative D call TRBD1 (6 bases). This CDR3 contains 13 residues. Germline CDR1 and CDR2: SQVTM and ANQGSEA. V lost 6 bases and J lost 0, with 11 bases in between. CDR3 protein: CSVQGSVNTEAFF. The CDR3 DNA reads TGCAGCGTCCAGGGGTCGGTGAACACTGAAGCTTTCTTT. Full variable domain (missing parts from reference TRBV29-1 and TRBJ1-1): SAVISQKPSRDICQRGTSLTIQCQVDSQVTMMFWYRQQPGQSLTLIATANQGSEATYESGFVIDKFPISRPNLTFSTLTVSNMSPEDSSIYLCSVQGSVNTEAFFGQGTRLTVV.

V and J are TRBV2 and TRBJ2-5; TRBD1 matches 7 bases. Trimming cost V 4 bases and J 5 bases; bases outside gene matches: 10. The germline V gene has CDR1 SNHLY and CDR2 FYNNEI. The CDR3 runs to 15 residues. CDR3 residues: CASSAPGQVRETQYF. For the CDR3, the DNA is TGTGCCAGCAGTGCCCCTGGACAGGTCAGGGAGACCCAGTACTTC.

The chain's CDR3 is CASSTGQGNQPQHF. The CDR3 nucleotides are TGTGCCAGCAGCACCGGACAGGGTAATCAGCCCCAGCATTTT. The V call is TRBV6-5, the J call TRBJ1-5; 8 bases match TRBD1. Germline lookup yields CDR1 MNHEY and CDR2 SVGAGI. The CDR3 covers 14 residues. V lost 6 bases and J lost 4; bases outside the gene matches: 5.

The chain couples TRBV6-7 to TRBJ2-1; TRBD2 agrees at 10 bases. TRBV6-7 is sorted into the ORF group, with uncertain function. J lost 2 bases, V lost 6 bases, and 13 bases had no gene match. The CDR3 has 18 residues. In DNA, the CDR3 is TGTGCCAGCAGAAAAGCGGGAGGGCCGGGTGAAACCTACAATGAGCAGTTCTTC. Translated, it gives CASRKAGGPGETYNEQFF.

The CDR3 region is CSARVEDTQYF. The CDR3 DNA reads as TGCAGTGCTAGAGTAGAGGATACGCAGTATTTT. The rearrangement joins TRBV20-1 to TRBJ2-3; no firm D call. Germline lookup yields CDR1 DFQATT and CDR2 SNEGSKA (reference sequence). CDR3 length: 11 amino acids. Trimming took 1 base from V and 6 from J, leaving 5 bases between them.

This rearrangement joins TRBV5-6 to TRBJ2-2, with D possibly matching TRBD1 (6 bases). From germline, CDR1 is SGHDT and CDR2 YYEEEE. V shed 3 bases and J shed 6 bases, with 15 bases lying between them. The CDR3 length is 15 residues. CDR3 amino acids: CASSYRGQFSGELFF. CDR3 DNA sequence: TGTGCCAGCAGCTACCGCGGACAGTTCTCCGGGGAGCTGTTTTTT. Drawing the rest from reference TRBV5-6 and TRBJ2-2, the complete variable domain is DAGVTQSPTHLIKTRGQQVTLRCSPKSGHDTVSWYQQALGQGPQFIFQYYEEEERQRGNFPDRFSGHQFPNYSSELNVNALLLGDSALYLCASSYRGQFSGELFFGEGSRLTVL.

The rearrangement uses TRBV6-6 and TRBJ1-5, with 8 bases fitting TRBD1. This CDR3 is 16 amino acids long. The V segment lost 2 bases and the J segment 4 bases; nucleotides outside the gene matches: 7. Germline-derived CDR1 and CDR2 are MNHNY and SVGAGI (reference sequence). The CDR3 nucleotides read TGTGCCAGCAGTTACCCAACCGGGACAGGTAATCAGCCCCAGCATTTT. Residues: CASSYPTGTGNQPQHF.

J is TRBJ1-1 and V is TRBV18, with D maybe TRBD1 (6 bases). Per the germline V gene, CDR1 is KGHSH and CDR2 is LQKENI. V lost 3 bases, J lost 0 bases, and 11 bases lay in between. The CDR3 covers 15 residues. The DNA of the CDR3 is TGTGCCAGCTCACCCGGACAGAATTTGAACACTGAAGCTTTCTTT. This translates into CASSPGQNLNTEAFF.

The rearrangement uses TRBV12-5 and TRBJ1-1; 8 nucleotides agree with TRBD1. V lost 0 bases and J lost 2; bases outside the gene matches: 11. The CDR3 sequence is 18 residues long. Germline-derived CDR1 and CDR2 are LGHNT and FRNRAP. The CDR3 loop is CASGLVLTDRERNTEAFF. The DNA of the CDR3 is TGTGCTAGTGGTTTGGTTTTAACGGACAGGGAGAGAAACACTGAAGCTTTCTTT.

Written as DNA, the CDR3 is TGTGCCAGCAGCTCCAGGGTGAACACTGAAGCTTTCTTT. The encoded protein is CASSSRVNTEAFF. V gene TRBV7-2 combines with J gene TRBJ1-1; tentatively, D is TRBD1 (5 bases). V lost 4 bases, J lost 0 bases, and 6 bases lay in between. The CDR3 covers 13 residues. From germline, CDR1 is SGHTA and CDR2 FQGNSA.

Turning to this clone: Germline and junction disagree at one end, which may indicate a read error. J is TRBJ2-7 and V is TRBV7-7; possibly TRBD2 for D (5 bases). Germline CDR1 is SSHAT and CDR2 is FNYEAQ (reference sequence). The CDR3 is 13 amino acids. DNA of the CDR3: TGTGCTAGCAGCCCCGTAGGCGGGCTCGAGCAGTACTTC. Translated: CASSPVGGLEQYF.

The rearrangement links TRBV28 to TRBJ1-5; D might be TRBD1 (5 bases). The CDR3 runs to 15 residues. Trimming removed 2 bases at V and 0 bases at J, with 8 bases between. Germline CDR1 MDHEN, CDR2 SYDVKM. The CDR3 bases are TGTGCCAGCAGTTTAAGGGGTTATAGCAATCAGCCCCAGCATTTT. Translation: CASSLRGYSNQPQHF.

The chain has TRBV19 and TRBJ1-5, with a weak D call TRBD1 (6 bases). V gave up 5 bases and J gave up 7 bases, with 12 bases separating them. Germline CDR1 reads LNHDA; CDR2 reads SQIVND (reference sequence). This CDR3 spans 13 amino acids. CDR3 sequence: CASSLTGQQPQHF. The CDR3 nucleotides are TGTGCCAGTAGTTTGACAGGTCAACAGCCCCAGCATTTT.

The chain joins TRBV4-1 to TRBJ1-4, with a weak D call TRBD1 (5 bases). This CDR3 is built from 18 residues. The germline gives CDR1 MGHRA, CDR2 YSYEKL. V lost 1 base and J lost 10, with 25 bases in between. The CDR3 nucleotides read TGCGCCAGCAGCCAAGTACCGGCAGGGCCTGAAGTTTTTGCAAAACTGTTTTTT. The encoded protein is CASSQVPAGPEVFAKLFF.

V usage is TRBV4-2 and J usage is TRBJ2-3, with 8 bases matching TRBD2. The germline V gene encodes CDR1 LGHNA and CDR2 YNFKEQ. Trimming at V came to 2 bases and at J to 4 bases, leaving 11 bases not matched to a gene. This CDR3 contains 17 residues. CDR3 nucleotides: TGTGCCAGCAGCCAAAGGGAAATAGCGGGATCTTCAGATACGCAGTATTTT. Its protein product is CASSQREIAGSSDTQYF.

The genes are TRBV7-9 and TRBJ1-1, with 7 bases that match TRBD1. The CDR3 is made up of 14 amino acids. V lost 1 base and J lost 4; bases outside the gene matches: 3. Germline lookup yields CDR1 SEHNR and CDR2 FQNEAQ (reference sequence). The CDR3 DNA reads TGTGCCAGCAGCTTAGACACAGGGGCCACTGAAGCTTTCTTT. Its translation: CASSLDTGATEAFF.

The CDR3 DNA sequence: TGTGCCAGCTCACCACTTGGCGGCCACTCCTACGAGCAGTACTTC. Amino acids: CASSPLGGHSYEQYF. The V call is TRBV18, the J call TRBJ2-7; D is unresolved. The V gene lost 1 base and the J gene lost 0 bases, with 10 bases spanning the gap. The germline V gene encodes CDR1 KGHSH and CDR2 LQKENI. This CDR3 is built from 15 residues.

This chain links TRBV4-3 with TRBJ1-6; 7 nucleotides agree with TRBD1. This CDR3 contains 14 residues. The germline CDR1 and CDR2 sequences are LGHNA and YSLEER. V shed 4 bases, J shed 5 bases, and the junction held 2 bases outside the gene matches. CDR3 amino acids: CASSPQGDNSPLHF. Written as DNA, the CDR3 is TGCGCCAGCAGCCCCCAGGGGGATAATTCACCCCTCCACTTT.

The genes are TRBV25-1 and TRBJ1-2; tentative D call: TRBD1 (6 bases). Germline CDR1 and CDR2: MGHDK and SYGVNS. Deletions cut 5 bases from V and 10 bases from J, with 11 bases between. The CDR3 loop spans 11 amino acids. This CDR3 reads CASSYTGSYTF. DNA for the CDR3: TGTGCCAGCAGTTATACAGGGTCCTACACCTTC.

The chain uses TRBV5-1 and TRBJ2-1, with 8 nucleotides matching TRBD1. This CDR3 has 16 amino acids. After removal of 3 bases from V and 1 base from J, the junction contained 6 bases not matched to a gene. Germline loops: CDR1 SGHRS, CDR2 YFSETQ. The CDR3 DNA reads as TGCGCCAGCAGCTCCCCAGACAGGGGATCCTACAATGAGCAGTTCTTC. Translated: CASSSPDRGSYNEQFF.

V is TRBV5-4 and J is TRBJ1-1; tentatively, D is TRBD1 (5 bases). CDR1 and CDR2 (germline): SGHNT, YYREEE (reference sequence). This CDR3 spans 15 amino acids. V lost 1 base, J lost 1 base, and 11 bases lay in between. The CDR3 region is CASSLPLTGNTEAFF. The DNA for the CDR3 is TGTGCCAGCAGCTTGCCCCTAACAGGGAACACTGAAGCTTTCTTT.